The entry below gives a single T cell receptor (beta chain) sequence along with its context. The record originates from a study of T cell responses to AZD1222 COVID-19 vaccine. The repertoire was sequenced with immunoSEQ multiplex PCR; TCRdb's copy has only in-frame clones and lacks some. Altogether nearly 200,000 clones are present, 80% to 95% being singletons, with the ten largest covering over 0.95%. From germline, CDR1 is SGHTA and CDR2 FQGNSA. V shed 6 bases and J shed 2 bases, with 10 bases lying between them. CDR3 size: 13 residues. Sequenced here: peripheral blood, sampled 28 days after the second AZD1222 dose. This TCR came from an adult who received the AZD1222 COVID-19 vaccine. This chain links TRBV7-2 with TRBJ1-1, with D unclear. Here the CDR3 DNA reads TGTGCCAGCAGAACAGACGGTAACACTGAAGCTTTCTTT. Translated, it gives CASRTDGNTEAFF.